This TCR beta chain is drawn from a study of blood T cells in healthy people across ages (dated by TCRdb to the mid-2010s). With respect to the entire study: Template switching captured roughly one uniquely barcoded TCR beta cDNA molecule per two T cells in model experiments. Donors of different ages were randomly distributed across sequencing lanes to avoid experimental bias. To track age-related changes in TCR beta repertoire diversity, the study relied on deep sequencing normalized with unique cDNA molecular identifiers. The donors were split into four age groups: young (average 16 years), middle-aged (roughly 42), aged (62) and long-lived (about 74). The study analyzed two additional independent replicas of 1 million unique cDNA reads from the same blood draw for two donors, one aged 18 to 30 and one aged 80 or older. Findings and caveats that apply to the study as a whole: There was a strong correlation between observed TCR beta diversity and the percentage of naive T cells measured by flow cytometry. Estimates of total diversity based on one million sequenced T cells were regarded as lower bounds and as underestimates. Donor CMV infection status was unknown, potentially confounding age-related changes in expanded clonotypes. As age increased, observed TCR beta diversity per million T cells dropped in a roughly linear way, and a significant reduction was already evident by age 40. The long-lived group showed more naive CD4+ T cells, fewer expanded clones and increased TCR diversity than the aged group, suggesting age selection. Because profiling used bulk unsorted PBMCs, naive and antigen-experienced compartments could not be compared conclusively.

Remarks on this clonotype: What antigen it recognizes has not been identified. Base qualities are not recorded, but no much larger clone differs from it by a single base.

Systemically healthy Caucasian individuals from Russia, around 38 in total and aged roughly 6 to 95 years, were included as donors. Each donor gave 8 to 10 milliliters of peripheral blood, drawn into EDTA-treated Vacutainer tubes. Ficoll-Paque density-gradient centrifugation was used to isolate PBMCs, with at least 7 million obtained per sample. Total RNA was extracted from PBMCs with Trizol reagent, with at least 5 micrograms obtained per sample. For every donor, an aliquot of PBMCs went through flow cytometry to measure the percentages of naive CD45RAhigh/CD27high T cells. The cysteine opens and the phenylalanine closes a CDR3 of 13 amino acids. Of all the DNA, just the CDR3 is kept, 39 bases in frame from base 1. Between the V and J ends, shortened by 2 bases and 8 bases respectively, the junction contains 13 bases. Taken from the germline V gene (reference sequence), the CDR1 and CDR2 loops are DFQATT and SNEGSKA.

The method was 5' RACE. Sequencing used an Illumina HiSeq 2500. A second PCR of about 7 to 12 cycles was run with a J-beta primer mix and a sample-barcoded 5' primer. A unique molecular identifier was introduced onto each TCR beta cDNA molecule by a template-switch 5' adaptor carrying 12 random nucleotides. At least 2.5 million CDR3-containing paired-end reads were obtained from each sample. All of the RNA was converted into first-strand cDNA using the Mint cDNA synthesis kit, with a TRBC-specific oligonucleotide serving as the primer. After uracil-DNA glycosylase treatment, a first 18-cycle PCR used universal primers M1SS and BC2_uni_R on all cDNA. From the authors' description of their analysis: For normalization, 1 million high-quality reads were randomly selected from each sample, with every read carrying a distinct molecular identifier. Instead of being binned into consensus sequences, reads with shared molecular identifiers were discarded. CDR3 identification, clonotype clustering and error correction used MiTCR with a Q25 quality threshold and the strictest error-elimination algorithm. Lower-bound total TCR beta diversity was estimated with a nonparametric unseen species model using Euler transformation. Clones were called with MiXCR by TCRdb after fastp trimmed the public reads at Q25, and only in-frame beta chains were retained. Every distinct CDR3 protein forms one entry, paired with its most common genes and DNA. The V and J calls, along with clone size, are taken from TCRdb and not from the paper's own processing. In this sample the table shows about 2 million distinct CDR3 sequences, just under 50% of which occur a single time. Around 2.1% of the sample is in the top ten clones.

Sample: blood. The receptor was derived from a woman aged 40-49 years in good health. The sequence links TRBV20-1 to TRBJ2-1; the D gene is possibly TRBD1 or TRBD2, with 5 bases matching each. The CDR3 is CSARSLRGDEQFF. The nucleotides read TGCAGTGCTAGAAGTCTAAGAGGGGATGAGCAGTTCTTC.